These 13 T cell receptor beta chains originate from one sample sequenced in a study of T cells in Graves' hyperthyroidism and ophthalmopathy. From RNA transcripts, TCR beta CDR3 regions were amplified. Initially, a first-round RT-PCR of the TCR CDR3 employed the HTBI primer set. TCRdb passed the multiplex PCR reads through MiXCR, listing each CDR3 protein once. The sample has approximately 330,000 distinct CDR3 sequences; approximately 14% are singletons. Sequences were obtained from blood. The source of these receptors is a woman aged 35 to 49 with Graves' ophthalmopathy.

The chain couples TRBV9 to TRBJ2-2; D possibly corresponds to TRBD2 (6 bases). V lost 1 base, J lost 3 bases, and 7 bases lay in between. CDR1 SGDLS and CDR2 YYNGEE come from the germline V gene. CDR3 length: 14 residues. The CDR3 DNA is TGTGCCAGCAGCGTAACGGGGGACACCGGGGAGCTGTTTTTT. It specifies CASSVTGDTGELFF.

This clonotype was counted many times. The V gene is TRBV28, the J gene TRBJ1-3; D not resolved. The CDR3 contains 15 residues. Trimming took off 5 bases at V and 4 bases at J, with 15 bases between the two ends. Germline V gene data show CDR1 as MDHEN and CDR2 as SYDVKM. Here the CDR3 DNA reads TGTGCCAGCAGTCCCCCCACAATTATCGGAAACACCATATATTTT. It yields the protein CASSPPTIIGNTIYF.

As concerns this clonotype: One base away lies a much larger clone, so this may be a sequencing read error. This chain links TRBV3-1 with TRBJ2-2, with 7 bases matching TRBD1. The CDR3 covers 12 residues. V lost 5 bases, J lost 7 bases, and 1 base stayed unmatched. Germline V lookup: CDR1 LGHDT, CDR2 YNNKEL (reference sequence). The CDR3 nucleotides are TGTGCCAGCAGCGACAGGGTCGGGGAGCTGTTTTTT. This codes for CASSDRVGELFF.

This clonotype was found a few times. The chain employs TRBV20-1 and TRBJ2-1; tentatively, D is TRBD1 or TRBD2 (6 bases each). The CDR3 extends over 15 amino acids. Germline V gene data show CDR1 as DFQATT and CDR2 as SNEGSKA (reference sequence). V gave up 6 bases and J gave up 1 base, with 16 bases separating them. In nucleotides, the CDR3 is TGCAGTGCCCCCGGGGGCAAGGGATCCTACAATGAGCAGTTCTTC. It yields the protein CSAPGGKGSYNEQFF.

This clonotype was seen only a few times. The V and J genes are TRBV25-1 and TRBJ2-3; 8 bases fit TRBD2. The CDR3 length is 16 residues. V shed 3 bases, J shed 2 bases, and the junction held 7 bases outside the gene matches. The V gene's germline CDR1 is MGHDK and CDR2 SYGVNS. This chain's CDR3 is CASSDESGGYTDTQYF. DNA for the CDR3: TGTGCCAGCAGTGATGAGAGCGGGGGTTACACAGATACGCAGTATTTT.

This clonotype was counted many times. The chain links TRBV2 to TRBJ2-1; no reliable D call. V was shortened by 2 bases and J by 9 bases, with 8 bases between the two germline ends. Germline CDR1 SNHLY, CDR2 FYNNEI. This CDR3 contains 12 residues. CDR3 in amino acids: CASSETGSEQFF. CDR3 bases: TGTGCCAGCAGTGAAACGGGTTCTGAGCAGTTCTTC. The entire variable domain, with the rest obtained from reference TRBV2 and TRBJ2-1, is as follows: EPEVTQTPSHQVTQMGQEVILRCVPISNHLYFYWYRQILGQKVEFLVSFYNNEISEKSEIFDDQFSVERPDGSNFTLKIRSTKLEDSAMYFCASSETGSEQFFGPGTRLTVL.

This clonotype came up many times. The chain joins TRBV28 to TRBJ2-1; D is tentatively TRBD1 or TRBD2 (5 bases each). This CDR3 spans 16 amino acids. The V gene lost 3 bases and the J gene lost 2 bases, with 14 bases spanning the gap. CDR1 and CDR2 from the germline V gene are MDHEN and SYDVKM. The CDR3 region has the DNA TGTGCCAGCAGTTTGGGACGGACTCGAACCTACAATGAGCAGTTCTTC. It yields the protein CASSLGRTRTYNEQFF.

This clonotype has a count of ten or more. CDR3 sequence: CASSQGDSINYGYTF. DNA for the CDR3: TGTGCCAGCAGCCAAGGGGACAGCATTAACTATGGCTACACCTTC. The chain links TRBV3-1 to TRBJ1-2; 7 bases match TRBD1. This CDR3 has 15 residues. The V and J ends lost 1 base and 1 base, in that order; junction bases with no gene match: 3. Germline V gene lookup returns CDR1 LGHDT and CDR2 YNNKEL (reference sequence).

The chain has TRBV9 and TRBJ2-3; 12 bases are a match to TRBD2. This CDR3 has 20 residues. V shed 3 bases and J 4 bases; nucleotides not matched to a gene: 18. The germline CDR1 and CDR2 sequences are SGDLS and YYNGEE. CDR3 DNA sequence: TGTGCCAGCAGCGATCTTATCGGGCGGACTAGCGGGGAAAAGGCAGATACGCAGTATTTT. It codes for CASSDLIGRTSGEKADTQYF.

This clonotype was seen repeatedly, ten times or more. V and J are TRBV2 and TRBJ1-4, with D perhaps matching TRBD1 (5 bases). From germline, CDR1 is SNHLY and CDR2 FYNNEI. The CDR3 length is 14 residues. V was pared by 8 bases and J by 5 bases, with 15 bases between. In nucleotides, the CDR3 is TGTGCCAGCTTGCTCGACAGAAGCAATGAAAAACTGTTTTTT. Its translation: CASLLDRSNEKLFF.

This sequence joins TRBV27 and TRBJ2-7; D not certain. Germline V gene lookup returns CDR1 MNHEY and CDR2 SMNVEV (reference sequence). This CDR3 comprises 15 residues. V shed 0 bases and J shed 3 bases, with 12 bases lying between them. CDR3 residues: CASSLSGQFYYEQYF. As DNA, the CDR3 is TGTGCCAGCAGTTTATCCGGGCAGTTTTACTACGAGCAGTACTTC.

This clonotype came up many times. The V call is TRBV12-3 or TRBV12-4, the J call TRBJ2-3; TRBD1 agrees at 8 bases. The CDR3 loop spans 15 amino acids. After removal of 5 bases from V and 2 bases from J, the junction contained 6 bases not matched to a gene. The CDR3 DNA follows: TGTGCCAGCAGTGCCGGACAGGGCCCCACAGATACGCAGTATTTT. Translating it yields CASSAGQGPTDTQYF.

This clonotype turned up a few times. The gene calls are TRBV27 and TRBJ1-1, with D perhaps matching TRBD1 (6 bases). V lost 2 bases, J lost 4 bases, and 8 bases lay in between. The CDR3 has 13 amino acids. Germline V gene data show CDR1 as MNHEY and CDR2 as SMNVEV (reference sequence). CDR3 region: CASSLGGITEAFF. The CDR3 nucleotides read TGTGCCAGCAGTTTAGGGGGCATCACTGAAGCTTTCTTT.